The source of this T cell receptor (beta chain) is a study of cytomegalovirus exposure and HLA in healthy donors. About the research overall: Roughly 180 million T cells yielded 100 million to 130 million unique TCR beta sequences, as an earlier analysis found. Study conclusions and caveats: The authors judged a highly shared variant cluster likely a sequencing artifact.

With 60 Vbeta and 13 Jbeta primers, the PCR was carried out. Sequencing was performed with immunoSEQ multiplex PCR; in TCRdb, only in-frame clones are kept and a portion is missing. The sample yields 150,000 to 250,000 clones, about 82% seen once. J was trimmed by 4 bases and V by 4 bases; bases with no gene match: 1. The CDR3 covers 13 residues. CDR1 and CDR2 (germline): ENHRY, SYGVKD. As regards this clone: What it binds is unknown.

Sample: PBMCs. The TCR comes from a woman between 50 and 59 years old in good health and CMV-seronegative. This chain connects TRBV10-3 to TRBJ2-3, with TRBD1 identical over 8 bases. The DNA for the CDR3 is TGTGCCATCAGTGGGACAGGGTCAGATACGCAGTATTTT. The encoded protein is CAISGTGSDTQYF.